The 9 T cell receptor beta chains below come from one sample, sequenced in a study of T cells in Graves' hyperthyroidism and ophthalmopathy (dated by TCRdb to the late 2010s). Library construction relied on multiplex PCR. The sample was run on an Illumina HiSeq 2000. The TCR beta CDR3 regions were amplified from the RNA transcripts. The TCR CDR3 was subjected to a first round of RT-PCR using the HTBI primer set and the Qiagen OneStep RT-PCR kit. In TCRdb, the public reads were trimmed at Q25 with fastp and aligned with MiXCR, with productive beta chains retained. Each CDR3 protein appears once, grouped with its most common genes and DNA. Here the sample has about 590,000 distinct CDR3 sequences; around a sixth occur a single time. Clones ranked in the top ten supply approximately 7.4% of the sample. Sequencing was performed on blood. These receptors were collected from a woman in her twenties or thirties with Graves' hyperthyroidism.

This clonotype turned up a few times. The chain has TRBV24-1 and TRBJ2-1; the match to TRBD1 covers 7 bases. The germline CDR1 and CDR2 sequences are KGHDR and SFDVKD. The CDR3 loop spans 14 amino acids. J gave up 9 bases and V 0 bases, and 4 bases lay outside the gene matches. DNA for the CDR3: TGTGCCACCAGTGATTTGACCAGGGGGACTGAGCAGTTCTTC. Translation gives CATSDLTRGTEQFF.

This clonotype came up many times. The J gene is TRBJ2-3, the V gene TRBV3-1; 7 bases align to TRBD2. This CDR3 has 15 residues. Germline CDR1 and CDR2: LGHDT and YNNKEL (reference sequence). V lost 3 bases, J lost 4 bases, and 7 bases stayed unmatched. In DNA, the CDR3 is TGTGCCAGCAGCCACTCTAGCGGAGGGGCAGATACGCAGTATTTT. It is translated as CASSHSSGGADTQYF.

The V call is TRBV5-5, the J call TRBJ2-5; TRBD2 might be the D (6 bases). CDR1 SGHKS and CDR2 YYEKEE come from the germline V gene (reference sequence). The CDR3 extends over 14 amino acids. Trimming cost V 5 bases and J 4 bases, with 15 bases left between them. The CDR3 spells CASRTGVSGETQYF. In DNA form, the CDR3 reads TGTGCCAGCAGAACGGGGGTGTCCGGAGAGACCCAGTACTTC.

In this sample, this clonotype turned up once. Here the CDR3 reads CAMGQGSGEQYF. In DNA, the CDR3 is TGTGCCATGGGACAGGGGTCGGGCGAGCAGTACTTC. This rearrangement joins TRBV10-3 to TRBJ2-7, with 10 positions matching TRBD1. Losses at the gene ends were 9 bases for V and 6 bases for J; bases not matched to a gene: 5. The CDR3 contains 12 residues. Germline CDR1 and CDR2: ENHRY and SYGVKD.

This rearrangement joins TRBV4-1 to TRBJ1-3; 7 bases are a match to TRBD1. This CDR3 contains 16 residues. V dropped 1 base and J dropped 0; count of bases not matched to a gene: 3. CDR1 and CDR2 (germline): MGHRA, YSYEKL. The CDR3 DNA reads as TGCGCCAGCAGCCAAGTGACAGGGTTCTCTGGAAACACCATATATTTT. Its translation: CASSQVTGFSGNTIYF.

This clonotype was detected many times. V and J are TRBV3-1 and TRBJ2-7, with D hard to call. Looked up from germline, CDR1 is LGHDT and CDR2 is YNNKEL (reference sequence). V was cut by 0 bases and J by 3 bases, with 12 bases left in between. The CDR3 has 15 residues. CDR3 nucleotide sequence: TGTGCCAGCAGCCAAGATGGTGGGTCGCGCTACGAGCAGTACTTC. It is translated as CASSQDGGSRYEQYF.

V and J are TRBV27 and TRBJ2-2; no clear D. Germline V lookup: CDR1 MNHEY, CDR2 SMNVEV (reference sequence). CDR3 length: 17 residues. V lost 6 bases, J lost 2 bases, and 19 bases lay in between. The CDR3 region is CASSIYAFPGNTGELFF. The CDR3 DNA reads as TGTGCCAGCAGCATTTACGCTTTCCCCGGAAACACCGGGGAGCTGTTTTTT.

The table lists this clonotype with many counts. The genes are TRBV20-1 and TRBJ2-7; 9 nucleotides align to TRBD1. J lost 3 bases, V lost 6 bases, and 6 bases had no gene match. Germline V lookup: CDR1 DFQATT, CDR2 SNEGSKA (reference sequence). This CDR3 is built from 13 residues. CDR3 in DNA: TGCAGTGCAGACCCGGGACAGGGCTACGAGCAGTACTTC. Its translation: CSADPGQGYEQYF.

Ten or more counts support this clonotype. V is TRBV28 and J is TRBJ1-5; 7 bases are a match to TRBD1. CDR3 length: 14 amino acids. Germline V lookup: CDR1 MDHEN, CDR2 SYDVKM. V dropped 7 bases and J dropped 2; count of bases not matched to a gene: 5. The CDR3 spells CASTPGGGNQPQHF. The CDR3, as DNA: TGTGCCAGCACCCCAGGGGGTGGCAATCAGCCCCAGCATTTT.